A single sample gave rise to the 20 T cell receptor beta chains below, sequenced in a study of cytomegalovirus exposure and HLA in healthy donors. The PCR contained 60 Vbeta and 13 Jbeta primers. Sequencing used immunoSEQ multiplex PCR; TCRdb keeps in-frame clones, though not all of them. The sample carries some 90,000 clones, just over 75% recorded once. The sequenced material came from PBMCs. These receptors came from a man aged 25-45 years in good health and CMV-seronegative.

The chain uses TRBV6-6 and TRBJ1-5; maybe TRBD1 (5 bases). The CDR3 sequence is 13 residues long. CDR1 is MNHNY, CDR2 SVGAGI, per germline (reference sequence). Trimming shortened V by 6 bases and J by 3 bases, and 9 bases separated the two germline ends. For the CDR3, the DNA is TGTGCCAGCAGAACGGACATCAATCAGCCCCAGCATTTT. Its protein product is CASRTDINQPQHF.

This clone appeared a single time. The rearrangement links TRBV9 to TRBJ2-1; D is possibly TRBD1 (6 bases). Trimming pared 2 bases from V and 4 bases from J, leaving 13 bases between. There are 15 residues in the CDR3. CDR1 is SGDLS and CDR2 is YYNGEE in the germline V gene. The DNA for the CDR3 is TGTGCCAGCAGCGTGCAATGGGGGCTGTACAATGAGCAGTTCTTC. Protein: CASSVQWGLYNEQFF.

This chain uses TRBV6-1 with TRBJ2-7; 7 bases map to TRBD1. With V trimmed by 4 bases and J by 7 bases, 7 bases remained unmatched. Germline values: CDR1 MNHNS, CDR2 SASEGT. There are 13 residues in the CDR3. The CDR3 region has the DNA TGTGCCAGCAGTGCGACAGGGTTTCGGGAGCAGTACGTC. Its protein is CASSATGFREQYV.

This clone came up once. A junction end diverges from the germline sequence, so it may reflect a read error. The chain couples TRBV7-9 to TRBJ1-5; 7 nucleotides line up with TRBD1. CDR1 and CDR2 from the germline V gene are SEHNR and FQNEAQ (reference sequence). The CDR3 totals 17 residues. The CDR3: CSSSSIPGQNSNQPQHF. In nucleotides, the CDR3 is TGTTCCAGCAGCTCGATTCCGGGACAGAATAGCAATCAGCCCCAGCATTTT.

The rearrangement uses TRBV6-1 and TRBJ2-3, with D unresolved. The CDR3 sequence is 16 residues long. Germline CDR1 MNHNS, CDR2 SASEGT. V was clipped by 3 bases and J by 0 bases, with 13 bases between them. The CDR3 nucleotides are TGTGCCAGCAGTGAGATCAAGCTCTCTAGCACAGATACGCAGTATTTT. It yields the protein CASSEIKLSSTDTQYF.

This clone showed up just a few times. The chain employs TRBV5-6 and TRBJ2-7, with 9 bases aligning to TRBD1. V lost 4 bases, J lost 3 bases, and 5 bases stayed unmatched. The CDR3 covers 14 residues. CDR1 is SGHDT, CDR2 YYEEEE, per germline. CDR3 DNA sequence: TGTGCCAGCAGCGGAAAGACAGGGGGCTACGAGCAGTACTTC. Translation gives CASSGKTGGYEQYF. Using reference TRBV5-6 and TRBJ2-7 for the parts outside the CDR3, the full variable domain is DAGVTQSPTHLIKTRGQQVTLRCSPKSGHDTVSWYQQALGQGPQFIFQYYEEEERQRGNFPDRFSGHQFPNYSSELNVNALLLGDSALYLCASSGKTGGYEQYFGPGTRLTVT.

The chain uses TRBV19 and TRBJ1-2; 11 nucleotides line up with TRBD1. CDR1 and CDR2 from the germline V gene are LNHDA and SQIVND (reference sequence). V shed 6 bases, J shed 9 bases, and the junction held 12 bases outside the gene matches. CDR3 length: 15 amino acids. The CDR3 is CASSWTGGPSSRYTF. The CDR3 DNA reads TGTGCCAGTAGCTGGACAGGGGGCCCTTCTTCTCGCTACACCTTC.

The V and J genes are TRBV19 and TRBJ1-5; D call uncertain. V was cut by 5 bases and J by 7 bases, with 15 bases left in between. The CDR3 is made up of 14 amino acids. Germline values: CDR1 LNHDA, CDR2 SQIVND (reference sequence). The chain's CDR3 is CASSSLAGYQPQHF. CDR3 bases: TGTGCCAGTAGTTCATTGGCGGGGTACCAGCCCCAGCATTTT.

This CDR3 is CASSAGQTTNEKLFF. CDR3 DNA sequence: TGTGCCAGCAGCGCGGGACAAACAACTAATGAAAAACTGTTTTTT. This chain uses TRBV9 with TRBJ1-4; D perhaps matches TRBD1 (6 bases). V lost 3 bases and J 0 bases, leaving 9 bases between the germline ends. The CDR3 is 15 residues long. In germline, CDR1 is SGDLS, CDR2 YYNGEE.

This clone was counted between two and nine times. The V gene is TRBV6-5, the J gene TRBJ1-1, with no clear D. The CDR3 has 13 residues. V was cut by 4 bases and J by 9 bases, with 15 bases left in between. Germline V CDR1 and CDR2: MNHEY, SVGAGI. The CDR3 coding sequence is TGTGCCAGCAGTTTCCAAGTTGAGGCCAAAGCTTTCTTT. Encoded protein: CASSFQVEAKAFF.

The rearrangement joins TRBV29-1 to TRBJ1-5; TRBD1 matches at 7 bases. The CDR3 runs to 13 residues. V trimming: 5 bases; J trimming: 5 bases; junction bases outside the gene matches: 6. The germline V gene encodes CDR1 SQVTM and CDR2 ANQGSEA. The CDR3 DNA reads as TGCAGCGTTTGGGTAGGGGGCGATCAGCCCCAGCATTTT. It encodes CSVWVGGDQPQHF.

The chain uses TRBV7-9 and TRBJ1-2; TRBD1 might be the D (5 bases). Per the germline V gene, CDR1 is SEHNR and CDR2 is FQNEAQ (reference sequence). CDR3 size: 13 residues. V lost 7 bases to trimming and J lost 1 base, with 10 bases between them. CDR3 region: CASTPGGNYGYTF. Here the CDR3 DNA reads TGTGCCAGCACCCCGGGGGGTAACTATGGCTACACCTTC.

V usage is TRBV7-8 and J usage is TRBJ2-3; 8 nucleotides align to TRBD2. CDR3 length: 13 amino acids. In germline, CDR1 is SGHVS, CDR2 FQNEAQ. Trimming took 10 bases from V and 7 from J; bases not matched to a gene: 10. CDR3 region: CATLTSEMHTQYF. The CDR3 region has the DNA TGTGCCACCCTGACTAGCGAAATGCATACGCAGTATTTT.

The chain employs TRBV27 and TRBJ2-3, with a possible D match to TRBD1 (5 bases). V gave up 6 bases and J gave up 2 bases, with 21 bases separating them. This CDR3 region has 17 residues. Germline V gene lookup returns CDR1 MNHEY and CDR2 SMNVEV (reference sequence). The CDR3 is CASSPPPGLGNTDTQYF. The CDR3 DNA follows: TGTGCCAGCAGCCCACCCCCAGGGCTAGGAAACACAGATACGCAGTATTTT.

This chain links TRBV27 with TRBJ1-1, with TRBD1 matching 7 bases. Germline loops: CDR1 MNHEY, CDR2 SMNVEV (reference sequence). The CDR3 covers 13 residues. V shed 5 bases, J shed 4 bases, and the junction held 4 bases outside the gene matches. The CDR3 reads CASSITGVTEAFF. DNA for the CDR3: TGTGCCAGCAGTATTACAGGGGTCACTGAAGCTTTCTTT.

The chain couples TRBV14 to TRBJ2-5, with 8 bases matching TRBD1. Germline assignment: CDR1 SGHDN and CDR2 FVKESK. The J segment lost 2 bases and the V segment lost 2 bases, leaving 4 bases of the junction unmatched. The CDR3 is made up of 15 amino acids. DNA of the CDR3: TGTGCCAGCAGCCAATTCAACAGGGGGCAAGAGACCCAGTACTTC. Translated: CASSQFNRGQETQYF.

The DNA for the CDR3 is TGTGCCAGCAGCGAGAGACAGGGGGCTCGTGGTGAAAAACTGTTTTTT. This encodes CASSERQGARGEKLFF. The chain has TRBV9 and TRBJ1-4; 10 nucleotides agree with TRBD1. The germline CDR1 and CDR2 sequences are SGDLS and YYNGEE. Unmatched junction bases numbered 9, after V lost 3 bases and J lost 7 bases. This CDR3 has 16 amino acids. Using reference TRBV9 and TRBJ1-4 for the parts outside the CDR3, the full variable domain is DSGVTQTPKHLITATGQRVTLRCSPRSGDLSVYWYQQSLDQGLQFLIQYYNGEERAKGNILERFSAQQFPDLHSELNLSSLELGDSALYFCASSERQGARGEKLFFGSGTQLSVL.

This clone was observed a few times. The V call is TRBV5-6, the J call TRBJ1-4, with TRBD1 matching 9 bases. CDR3 length: 17 amino acids. Unmatched junction bases numbered 12, after V lost 2 bases and J lost 7 bases. Per the germline V gene, CDR1 is SGHDT and CDR2 is YYEEEE. CDR3 protein: CASSFTGTGPAGEKLFF. CDR3 bases: TGTGCCAGCAGCTTCACAGGGACAGGGCCGGCGGGTGAAAAACTGTTTTTT.

This rearrangement joins TRBV5-4 to TRBJ2-3; D call uncertain. The CDR3 is 13 amino acids. CDR1 is SGHNT, CDR2 YYREEE, per germline (reference sequence). V was trimmed by 4 bases and J by 0 bases, leaving 6 bases between them. The CDR3 DNA follows: TGTGCCAGCAGCGGGCAGAGCACAGATACGCAGTATTTT. It specifies CASSGQSTDTQYF.

The chain carries TRBV6-6 and TRBJ1-4; 7 nucleotides agree with TRBD1. CDR1 MNHNY and CDR2 SVGAGI come from the germline V gene (reference sequence). This CDR3 is built from 15 residues. V lost 6 bases, J lost 4 bases, and 8 bases stayed unmatched. Here the CDR3 reads CASRNRRGHNEKLFF. The CDR3 DNA sequence: TGTGCCAGCAGAAATCGAAGGGGGCATAATGAAAAACTGTTTTTT.